Following are 21 T cell receptor beta chains from one sample sequenced in a study of blood T cells in healthy people across ages. Then a second PCR, running about 6 to 11 cycles, was carried out with a sample-barcoded 5' primer and a J-beta primer mix. TCRdb recomputed calls from the 5' RACE reads with MiXCR, one row per CDR3 protein. The sample consists of about 800,000 distinct CDR3 sequences, more than 20% of them appearing once. Another study also made use of these data, one on T cells of mothers and their children.

Sequenced sample: blood. Receptors were obtained from a boy between 10 and 17 years old in good health.

For the CDR3, the DNA is TGTGCCAGCAGCCTAGGGGCCAGGGGGAACACTGAAGCTTTCTTT. Amino acids: CASSLGARGNTEAFF. The chain combines TRBV12-3 or TRBV12-4 with TRBJ1-1; TRBD1 might be the D (6 bases). The CDR3 is made up of 15 amino acids. Trimming stripped 6 bases from V and 1 base from J, with 15 bases between.

Here the CDR3 reads CASSYSRAREQFF. DNA for the CDR3: TGTGCCAGCAGTTACTCTAGGGCGAGGGAGCAGTTCTTC. The V gene is TRBV6-2 or TRBV6-3, the J gene TRBJ2-1; D gene ambiguous. The CDR3 spans 13 residues. Germline CDR1 MNHEY, CDR2 SVGEGT. V was clipped by 0 bases and J by 10 bases, with 10 bases between them.

The chain has TRBV20-1 and TRBJ2-7; TRBD1 is a possible D gene (6 bases). This CDR3 spans 14 amino acids. V was cut by 3 bases and J by 2 bases, with 14 bases left in between. Germline V gene data show CDR1 as DFQATT and CDR2 as SNEGSKA (reference sequence). In nucleotides, the CDR3 is TGCAGTGCTAGCTCCGCCGGGGACACCTACGAGCAGTACTTC. This gives the protein CSASSAGDTYEQYF.

The chain links TRBV5-1 to TRBJ2-5; TRBD1 agrees at 10 bases. The V segment lost 4 bases and the J segment 4 bases; nucleotides outside the gene matches: 7. The germline V gene has CDR1 SGHRS and CDR2 YFSETQ. This CDR3 has 15 amino acids. CDR3 protein: CASSQPDRGRETQYF. The CDR3 nucleotides read TGCGCCAGCAGCCAACCTGACAGGGGGCGAGAGACCCAGTACTTC.

This sequence joins TRBV5-1 and TRBJ2-5, with D uncertain. The CDR3 runs 15 residues. Germline V gene sequence: CDR1 SGHRS, CDR2 YFSETQ. V lost 0 bases and J 5 bases, leaving 14 bases between the germline ends. The DNA of the CDR3 is TGCGCCAGCAGCTTGGATGGGAAAAACGCGGAGACCCAGTACTTC. Translated: CASSLDGKNAETQYF.

This chain links TRBV20-1 with TRBJ1-1; 7 bases align to TRBD1. The CDR3 has 14 amino acids. The germline V gene encodes CDR1 DFQATT and CDR2 SNEGSKA (reference sequence). V lost 6 bases to trimming and J lost 5 bases; unmatched junction nucleotides: 12. CDR3 nucleotide sequence: TGCAGTGCGATATTGACAGGGAGGGGGACTGAAGCTTTCTTT. Translated: CSAILTGRGTEAFF.

V is TRBV28 and J is TRBJ2-5, with TRBD2 as a possible D gene (7 bases). Germline V gene data show CDR1 as MDHEN and CDR2 as SYDVKM. The CDR3 is made up of 15 amino acids. V was clipped by 8 bases and J by 2 bases, with 18 bases between them. The CDR3: CASQSPRGLQETQYF. The CDR3 nucleotides read TGTGCCAGCCAATCCCCCAGGGGACTACAAGAGACCCAGTACTTC.

This clonotype was picked up many times. This rearrangement joins TRBV29-1 to TRBJ2-3, with 7 bases identical to TRBD1. Trimming took 4 bases from V and 6 from J; bases not matched to a gene: 16. This CDR3 has 16 amino acids. Per the germline V gene, CDR1 is SQVTM and CDR2 is ANQGSEA. The CDR3 region has the DNA TGCAGCGTTGTAGGGTCCTTGGAGACAGGGCCTGATACGCAGTATTTT. This encodes CSVVGSLETGPDTQYF.

For the CDR3, the DNA is TGTGCCAGCAGTTTATTCTCTAGCGGGAGACAAATCACAGATACGCAGTATTTT. This encodes CASSLFSSGRQITDTQYF. The genes are TRBV28 and TRBJ2-3; TRBD2 agrees at 10 bases. The germline V gene encodes CDR1 MDHEN and CDR2 SYDVKM. This CDR3 has 18 residues. The J segment lost 2 bases and the V segment lost 1 base, leaving 9 bases of the junction unmatched.

This clonotype was seen more than once but under ten times. The V gene is TRBV6-2 or TRBV6-3, the J gene TRBJ2-7; unclear D gene. V shed 6 bases and J shed 2 bases, with 20 bases lying between them. Germline assignment: CDR1 MNHEY and CDR2 SVGEGT. This CDR3 spans 16 amino acids. The CDR3 sequence is CASRLGETHVAYEQYF. The CDR3, as DNA: TGTGCCAGCAGACTGGGTGAGACTCACGTTGCCTACGAGCAGTACTTC.

This clonotype was seen a few times. The chain links TRBV7-9 to TRBJ2-5, with D possibly TRBD2 on 5 matching bases. The germline gives CDR1 SEHNR, CDR2 FQNEAQ (reference sequence). The CDR3 has 16 amino acids. The V end lost 4 bases, the J end lost 0 bases, and 15 bases lay between the germline ends. The CDR3 DNA is TGTGCCAGCAGCTACCCCAGCGTAGCGTACCAAGAGACCCAGTACTTC. As protein: CASSYPSVAYQETQYF.

In its sample, this clonotype was seen a few times. The rearrangement links TRBV28 to TRBJ1-1, with D unclear. The ends were cut back, 6 bases at V and 0 bases at J, with 5 bases in the middle. CDR1 is MDHEN and CDR2 is SYDVKM in the germline V gene. This CDR3 has 12 amino acids. The CDR3 nucleotides read TGTGCCAGCAGAGCTATGAACACTGAAGCTTTCTTT. It yields the protein CASRAMNTEAFF.

This chain connects TRBV20-1 to TRBJ1-5; 11 positions match TRBD1. V shed 6 bases, J shed 0 bases, and the junction held 4 bases outside the gene matches. This CDR3 spans 15 amino acids. Germline lookup yields CDR1 DFQATT and CDR2 SNEGSKA (reference sequence). The CDR3 nucleotides read TGCAGTGCGGGGACAGGGGGGGCTAGCAATCAGCCCCAGCATTTT. The encoded protein is CSAGTGGASNQPQHF.

The J gene is TRBJ1-4, the V gene TRBV7-2; maybe TRBD1 (6 bases). The CDR3 has 12 residues. Germline CDR1 is SGHTA and CDR2 is FQGNSA. Trimming shortened V by 5 bases and J by 8 bases, and 9 bases separated the two germline ends. The CDR3 region has the DNA TGTGCCAGCAGCAATGACAGGGAAAAACTGTTTTTT. This codes for CASSNDREKLFF.

The CDR3 DNA reads as TGTGCCAGCAGCCCGAATAAGCCGGGACTAGGAGGTTGGGATGAGCAGTTCTTC. Translation: CASSPNKPGLGGWDEQFF. The chain links TRBV5-5 to TRBJ2-5; 8 bases map to TRBD2. The J call is uncertain, as TRBJ2-1 better fits the DNA end. Germline-derived CDR1 and CDR2 are SGHKS and YYEKEE (reference sequence). The CDR3 consists of 18 residues.

This clonotype was seen a handful of times. The V and J genes are TRBV12-3 or TRBV12-4 and TRBJ2-3, with a weak D call TRBD2 (6 bases). The CDR3 consists of 15 residues. Trimming took off 3 bases at V and 1 base at J, with 11 bases between the two ends. The CDR3, as DNA: TGTGCCAGCAGTTTCAGGCGGGGCGGCACAGATACGCAGTATTTT. It encodes CASSFRRGGTDTQYF.

This clonotype has more than one count but fewer than ten. This chain links TRBV4-3 with TRBJ2-4; D remains unclear. Trimming left V 4 bases short and J 10 bases short, with 14 bases between. CDR1 is LGHNA, CDR2 YSLEER, per germline. The CDR3 runs to 13 residues. The CDR3 region is CASSPFHGKIQYF. The CDR3 DNA sequence: TGCGCCAGCAGCCCATTCCATGGAAAGATTCAGTACTTC.

The J gene is TRBJ2-5, the V gene TRBV5-1, with 11 positions matching TRBD2. TRBJ2-1 matches the DNA end more closely, so the J call is doubtful. The germline CDR1 and CDR2 sequences are SGHRS and YFSETQ. The CDR3 has 16 amino acids. CDR3 DNA sequence: TGCGCCAGCAGCTTTAGCGGGAGGGACTCCTACAATGAGCAGTTCTTC. It is translated as CASSFSGRDSYNEQFF.

There are a few counts of this clonotype. The chain is built from TRBV7-2 and TRBJ2-2; TRBD1 is a possible D gene (5 bases). With 5 bases removed from V and 4 bases from J, the gap between germline ends came to 14 bases. This CDR3 is 15 amino acids long. CDR1 is SGHTA, CDR2 FQGNSA, per germline. The CDR3 is CASSPWGSPTGELFF. Here the CDR3 DNA reads TGTGCCAGCAGCCCTTGGGGCAGCCCCACCGGGGAGCTGTTTTTT.

The rearrangement uses TRBV27 and TRBJ1-5; possibly TRBD1 for D (5 bases). Deletions cut 5 bases from V and 3 bases from J, with 11 bases between. This CDR3 is 14 amino acids long. Germline V gene sequence: CDR1 MNHEY, CDR2 SMNVEV (reference sequence). For the CDR3, the DNA is TGTGCCAGCAGTCCCCGGACAAACAATCAGCCCCAGCATTTT. The encoded protein is CASSPRTNNQPQHF.

This sequence joins TRBV9 and TRBJ2-1; the match to TRBD1 covers 8 bases. Germline assignment: CDR1 SGDLS and CDR2 YYNGEE. The length of the CDR3 is 17 residues. With V trimmed by 0 bases and J by 9 bases, 14 bases remained unmatched. DNA for the CDR3: TGTGCCAGCAGCGTAGCCCAGCGGAGGGCAGGGGGCGGTGAGCAGTTCTTC. Encoded protein: CASSVAQRRAGGGEQFF.